Listed below are T cell receptor beta chains from one sample, sequenced in a study of response to subunit inactivated influenza vaccine. Using its own MiXCR run on the RT-PCR reads, TCRdb lists one record per CDR3 protein. The sample contains around 200,000 distinct CDR3 sequences, 9.2% of which appear only once. Sequencing was performed on non-naive T cells sorted from PBMCs, taken on the day of vaccination. These receptors all come from a man in his fifties or sixties who received an inactivated influenza vaccine. Both conserved end residues are part of each CDR3. The D gene is left open where the match is weak. Clone size is given for some rows only: seen once, a few or many times, or a class if the clone is expanded.

D	V	J	size	length	CDR3	DNA
.	TRBV28	TRBJ2-5	few	14	CASSPRRGRETQYF	TGTGCCAGCAGCCCTCGGAGGGGTCGGGAGACCCAGTACTTC
.	TRBV7-9	TRBJ2-3	.	13	CASSYAGTDTQYF	TGTGCCAGCAGCTATGCTGGCACAGATACGCAGTATTTT
.	TRBV6-1	TRBJ2-1	many	16	CASTVLNRDLYNEQFF	TGTGCCAGCACCGTCCTAAACAGAGACCTCTACAATGAGCAGTTCTTC
.	TRBV20-1	TRBJ2-2	.	13	CSARQVATGELFF	TGCAGTGCCAGACAGGTGGCCACCGGGGAGCTGTTTTTT
.	TRBV20-1	TRBJ2-7	.	13	CSARQGPTYEQYF	TGCAGTGCTAGACAGGGCCCCACCTACGAGCAGTACTTC
.	TRBV7-2	TRBJ2-1	many	14	CASSFQAGKAEQFF	TGTGCCAGCAGCTTCCAGGCGGGAAAGGCTGAGCAGTTCTTC
.	TRBV5-1	TRBJ2-1	.	14	CASALSPQANEQFF	TGCGCCAGCGCCCTCTCCCCACAAGCGAATGAGCAGTTCTTC
.	TRBV7-2	TRBJ1-6	few	16	CASSLAPARGNSPLHF	TGTGCCAGCAGCTTAGCTCCCGCGAGGGGGAATTCACCCCTCCACTTT
TRBD1	TRBV7-2	TRBJ2-7	few	13	CASSLGTGREQYF	TGTGCCAGCAGCTTAGGGACAGGGCGCGAGCAGTACTTC
TRBD1	TRBV7-9	TRBJ1-4	many	15	CASSPTGTGVEKLFF	TGTGCCAGCAGCCCGACCGGGACAGGGGTGGAAAAACTGTTTTTT
.	TRBV3-1	TRBJ1-5	few	13	CASSRLRNQPQHF	TGTGCCAGCAGCCGATTAAGGAATCAGCCCCAGCATTTT
TRBD1	TRBV7-2	TRBJ1-2	many	15	CASSYPGQGKGGYTF	TGTGCCAGCAGCTACCCGGGACAGGGGAAGGGTGGCTACACCTTC
TRBD2	TRBV20-1	TRBJ2-4	.	15	CSANSGGGAKNIQYF	TGCAGTGCCAACTCGGGAGGGGGAGCCAAAAACATTCAGTACTTC
TRBD2	TRBV7-2	TRBJ2-1	few	14	CASSSRTSGGEQFF	TGTGCCAGCAGCTCCCGGACTAGCGGGGGAGAGCAGTTCTTC
.	TRBV6-5	TRBJ1-1	few	15	CASSYSSGIGTEAFF	TGTGCCAGCAGTTACTCTTCGGGGATTGGTACTGAAGCTTTCTTT
TRBD1	TRBV5-1	TRBJ1-1	many	15	CASRARQGENTEAFF	TGCGCCAGCCGAGCAAGACAGGGCGAGAACACTGAAGCTTTCTTT
.	TRBV30	TRBJ1-1	.	14	CAWSLRGPNTEAFF	TGTGCCTGGAGTCTAAGGGGACCGAACACTGAAGCTTTCTTT
.	TRBV25-1	TRBJ2-7	.	15	CASSEYRAGSYEQYF	TGTGCCAGCAGTGAATATAGGGCGGGCTCCTACGAGCAGTACTTC
.	TRBV7-9	TRBJ1-5	many	15	CASSEMGHSNQPQHF	TGTGCCAGCAGCGAGATGGGACACAGCAATCAGCCCCAGCATTTT
TRBD1	TRBV20-1	TRBJ1-2	many	12	CSAGGQGVGYTF	TGCAGTGCTGGGGGACAGGGGGTTGGCTACACCTTC
.	TRBV7-2	TRBJ2-7	.	14	CASSPFGSTYEQYF	TGTGCCAGCAGCCCCTTTGGTTCAACCTACGAGCAGTACTTC
TRBD1	TRBV6-1	TRBJ1-5	.	15	CASSHTGEPYQPQHF	TGTGCCAGCAGCCACACAGGGGAGCCCTATCAGCCCCAGCATTTT
TRBD2	TRBV20-1	TRBJ2-5	many	12	CGGLASQETQYF	TGCGGGGGACTAGCGAGCCAAGAGACCCAGTACTTC
.	TRBV20-1	TRBJ1-5	few	15	CSARDPGISNQPQHF	TGCAGTGCTAGAGATCCCGGGATTAGCAATCAGCCCCAGCATTTT
.	TRBV2	TRBJ2-7	.	12	CASSDSYYEQYF	TGTGCCAGCAGTGATTCTTACTACGAGCAGTACTTC
TRBD2	TRBV20-1	TRBJ2-3	.	15	CSATSTSGGTDTQYF	TGCAGTGCTACCTCGACTAGCGGCGGGACAGATACGCAGTATTTT
.	TRBV20-1	TRBJ1-2	many	14	CSASTTRGDYGYTF	TGCAGTGCTAGCACCACCCGGGGGGATTATGGCTACACCTTC
TRBD2	TRBV27	TRBJ2-1	few	16	CASSLSILASYNEQFF	TGTGCCAGCAGTTTATCGATACTAGCGAGTTACAATGAGCAGTTCTTC
.	TRBV5-5	TRBJ2-7	few	11	CASSYAYEQYF	TGTGCCAGCAGCTATGCCTACGAGCAGTACTTC
TRBD1	TRBV20-1	TRBJ2-2	.	14	CSATKGAHTGELFF	TGCAGTGCCACCAAGGGGGCACATACCGGGGAGCTGTTTTTT
.	TRBV20-1	TRBJ1-5	many	14	CSASSGRLNQPQHF	TGCAGTGCATCGTCTGGGAGGTTAAATCAGCCCCAGCATTTT
.	TRBV27	TRBJ1-5	many	14	CASSFQGTNQPQHF	TGTGCCAGCAGTTTCCAGGGGACAAATCAGCCCCAGCATTTT
TRBD2	TRBV7-2	TRBJ2-4	.	15	CASSPGGRTKNIQYF	TGTGCCAGCAGCCCTGGCGGGAGGACCAAAAACATTCAGTACTTC
TRBD1	TRBV7-9	TRBJ2-7	.	13	CASSKGTGLEQYF	TGTGCCAGCAGCAAAGGGACAGGCCTCGAGCAGTACTTC
.	TRBV29-1	TRBJ2-2	many	11	CSVGVHGELFF	TGCAGCGTGGGAGTTCACGGGGAGCTGTTTTTT
.	TRBV3-1	TRBJ1-3	.	17	CASSHLPGPNSGNTIYF	TGTGCCAGCAGCCACCTCCCGGGACCCAACTCTGGAAACACCATATATTTT
.	TRBV19	TRBJ1-1	.	15	CASKGSRNLDTEAFF	TGTGCCAGTAAAGGAAGCCGGAACCTTGACACTGAAGCTTTCTTT
.	TRBV3-1	TRBJ2-7	many	15	CASSQFLQGSYEQYF	TGTGCCAGCAGCCAATTCTTGCAGGGGTCCTACGAGCAGTACTTC
.	TRBV5-1	TRBJ1-6	.	14	CASSLGDRNSPLHF	TGCGCCAGCAGCCTGGGGGATCGTAATTCACCCCTCCACTTT
.	TRBV29-1	TRBJ2-1	.	11	CSVGLFNEQFF	TGCAGCGTTGGTCTTTTCAATGAGCAGTTCTTC
TRBD2	TRBV5-1	TRBJ2-6	.	14	CASSWSTSDNVLTF	TGCGCCAGCAGCTGGAGCACTAGCGACAACGTCCTGACTTTC
TRBD1	TRBV6-2/TRBV6-3	TRBJ2-7	few	14	CASKGQVGSYEQYF	TGTGCCAGCAAAGGACAGGTAGGCTCCTACGAGCAGTACTTC
TRBD2	TRBV7-9	TRBJ2-1	many	17	CASSQIEWASGYNEQFF	TGTGCCAGCAGCCAAATCGAGTGGGCTAGCGGTTACAATGAGCAGTTCTTC
.	TRBV5-1	TRBJ2-1	.	17	CASSPSPGASGYNEQFF	TGCGCCAGCAGCCCCTCGCCAGGGGCAAGCGGATACAATGAGCAGTTCTTC
.	TRBV24-1	TRBJ2-1	.	16	CATSDAARVAYNEQFF	TGTGCCACCAGTGATGCCGCTCGAGTTGCCTACAATGAGCAGTTCTTC
TRBD2	TRBV9	TRBJ2-5	many	15	CASSPRGLAVETQYF	TGTGCCAGCAGCCCCAGAGGACTAGCGGTAGAGACCCAGTACTTC
TRBD1	TRBV5-1	TRBJ1-1	many	14	CASSINPGGSEAFF	TGCGCCAGCAGCATAAATCCAGGGGGCTCTGAAGCTTTCTTT
TRBD2	TRBV6-5	TRBJ2-2	few	19	CASSYRLAGGPKNTGELFF	TGTGCCAGCAGTTACCGACTAGCGGGGGGGCCGAAGAACACCGGGGAGCTGTTTTTT
.	TRBV7-2	TRBJ2-5	.	15	CASSLGSRPQETQYF	TGTGCCAGCAGCTTAGGGTCCAGGCCCCAAGAGACCCAGTACTTC
TRBD2	TRBV5-1	TRBJ2-1	few	16	CASSLSAGGNIDEQFF	TGCGCCAGCAGCTTGTCGGCGGGAGGAAACATCGATGAGCAGTTCTTC
TRBD2	TRBV5-1	TRBJ2-3	many	14	CASSQGLAYDTQYF	TGCGCCAGCAGCCAGGGACTAGCGTACGATACGCAGTATTTT